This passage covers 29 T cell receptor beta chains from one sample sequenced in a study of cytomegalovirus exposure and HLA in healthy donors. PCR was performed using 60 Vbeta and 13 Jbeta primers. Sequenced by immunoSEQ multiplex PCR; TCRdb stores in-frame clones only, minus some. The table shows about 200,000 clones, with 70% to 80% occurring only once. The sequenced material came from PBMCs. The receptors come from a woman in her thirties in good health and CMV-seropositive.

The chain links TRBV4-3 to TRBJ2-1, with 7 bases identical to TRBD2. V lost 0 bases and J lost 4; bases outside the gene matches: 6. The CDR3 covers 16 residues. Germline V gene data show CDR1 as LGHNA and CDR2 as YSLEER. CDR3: CASSQDYTSEYNEQFF. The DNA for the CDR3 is TGCGCCAGCAGCCAAGATTACACTAGCGAATACAATGAGCAGTTCTTC.

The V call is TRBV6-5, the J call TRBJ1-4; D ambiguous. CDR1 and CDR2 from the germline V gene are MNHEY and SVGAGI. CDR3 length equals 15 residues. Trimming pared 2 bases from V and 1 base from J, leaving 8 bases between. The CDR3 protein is CASSYRRQTNEKLFF. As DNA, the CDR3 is TGTGCCAGCAGTTACCGGCGACAAACTAATGAAAAACTGTTTTTT.

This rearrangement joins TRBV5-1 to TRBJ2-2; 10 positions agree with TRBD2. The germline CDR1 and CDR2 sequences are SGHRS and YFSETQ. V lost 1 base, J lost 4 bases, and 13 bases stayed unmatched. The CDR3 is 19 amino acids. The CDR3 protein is CASSLLLAGEVGGTGELFF. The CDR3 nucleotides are TGCGCCAGCAGCTTGCTCCTAGCGGGGGAAGTTGGAGGCACCGGGGAGCTGTTTTTT.

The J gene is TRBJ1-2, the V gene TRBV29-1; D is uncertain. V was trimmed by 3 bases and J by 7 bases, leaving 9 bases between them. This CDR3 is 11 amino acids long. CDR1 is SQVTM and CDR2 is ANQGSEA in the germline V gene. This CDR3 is CSVEHMAGYTF. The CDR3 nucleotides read TGCAGCGTTGAGCATATGGCTGGCTACACCTTC. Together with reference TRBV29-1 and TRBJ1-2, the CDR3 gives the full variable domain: SAVISQKPSRDICQRGTSLTIQCQVDSQVTMMFWYRQQPGQSLTLIATANQGSEATYESGFVIDKFPISRPNLTFSTLTVSNMSPEDSSIYLCSVEHMAGYTFGSGTRLTVV.

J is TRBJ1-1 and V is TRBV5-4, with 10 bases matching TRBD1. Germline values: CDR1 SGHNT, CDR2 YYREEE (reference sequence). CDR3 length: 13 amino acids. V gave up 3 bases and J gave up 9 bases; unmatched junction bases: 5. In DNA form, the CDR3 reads TGTGCCAGCAGCTCACCGACAGGGGGCAAAGCTTTCTTT. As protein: CASSSPTGGKAFF.

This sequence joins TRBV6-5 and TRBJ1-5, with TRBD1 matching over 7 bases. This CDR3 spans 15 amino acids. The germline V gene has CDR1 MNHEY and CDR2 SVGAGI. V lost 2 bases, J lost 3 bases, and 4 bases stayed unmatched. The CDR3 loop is CASSYARGSNQPQHF. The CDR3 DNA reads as TGTGCCAGCAGTTACGCCAGGGGGTCCAATCAGCCCCAGCATTTT.

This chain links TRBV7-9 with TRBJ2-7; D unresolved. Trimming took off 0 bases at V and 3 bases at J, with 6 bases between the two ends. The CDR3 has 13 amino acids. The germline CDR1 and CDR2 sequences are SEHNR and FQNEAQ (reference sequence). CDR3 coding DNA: TGTGCCAGCAGCTTAGCGGAGCACTACGAGCAGTACTTC. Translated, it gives CASSLAEHYEQYF.

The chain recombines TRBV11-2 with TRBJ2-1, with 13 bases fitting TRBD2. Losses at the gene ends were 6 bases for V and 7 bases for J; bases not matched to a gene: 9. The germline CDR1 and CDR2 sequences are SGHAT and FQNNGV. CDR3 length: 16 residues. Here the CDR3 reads CASRRLAGGQGNEQFF. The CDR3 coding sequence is TGTGCCAGCAGACGACTAGCGGGGGGACAGGGAAATGAGCAGTTCTTC.

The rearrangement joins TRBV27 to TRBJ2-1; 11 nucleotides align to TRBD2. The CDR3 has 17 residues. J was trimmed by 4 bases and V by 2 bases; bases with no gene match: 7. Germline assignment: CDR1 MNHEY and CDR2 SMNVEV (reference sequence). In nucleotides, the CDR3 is TGTGCCAGCAGTTTAGGGCTAGCGGGGGGCCGATACAATGAGCAGTTCTTC. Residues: CASSLGLAGGRYNEQFF.

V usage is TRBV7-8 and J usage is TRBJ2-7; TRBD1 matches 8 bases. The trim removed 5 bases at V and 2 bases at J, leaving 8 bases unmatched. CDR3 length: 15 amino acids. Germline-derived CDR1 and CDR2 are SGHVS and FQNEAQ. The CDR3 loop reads CASSLKRTGPYEQYF. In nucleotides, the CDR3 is TGTGCCAGCAGCCTTAAACGGACAGGGCCCTACGAGCAGTACTTC.

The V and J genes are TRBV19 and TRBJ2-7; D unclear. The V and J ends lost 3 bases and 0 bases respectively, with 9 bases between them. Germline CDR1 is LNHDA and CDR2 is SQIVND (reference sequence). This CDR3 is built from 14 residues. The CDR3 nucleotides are TGTGCCAGTAGTATTTCCGGTTTCTCCTACGAGCAGTACTTC. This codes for CASSISGFSYEQYF. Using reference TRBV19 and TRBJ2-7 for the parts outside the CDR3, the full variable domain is DGGITQSPKYLFRKEGQNVTLSCEQNLNHDAMYWYRQDPGQGLRLIYYSQIVNDFQKGDIAEGYSVSREKKESFPLTVTSAQKNPTAFYLCASSISGFSYEQYFGPGTRLTVT.

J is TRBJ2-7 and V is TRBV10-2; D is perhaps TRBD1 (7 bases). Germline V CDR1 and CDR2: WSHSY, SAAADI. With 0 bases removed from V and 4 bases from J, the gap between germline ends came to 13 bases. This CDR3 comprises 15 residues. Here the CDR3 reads CASSESLTGRYEQYF. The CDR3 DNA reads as TGCGCCAGCAGTGAGTCGTTGACAGGGAGGTACGAGCAGTACTTC.

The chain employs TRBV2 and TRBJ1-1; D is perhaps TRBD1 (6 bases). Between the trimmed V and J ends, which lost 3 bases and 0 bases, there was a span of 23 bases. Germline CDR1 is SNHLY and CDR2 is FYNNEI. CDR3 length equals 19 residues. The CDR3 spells CASSDLTRSLGDMNTEAFF. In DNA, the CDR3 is TGTGCCAGCAGTGACCTCACACGTTCCTTGGGGGACATGAACACTGAAGCTTTCTTT.

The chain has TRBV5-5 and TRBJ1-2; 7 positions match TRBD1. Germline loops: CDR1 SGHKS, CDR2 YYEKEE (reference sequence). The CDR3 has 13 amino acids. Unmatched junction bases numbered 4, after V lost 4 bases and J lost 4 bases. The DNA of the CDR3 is TGTGCCAGCAGCCGGGACAGATTCTATGGCTACACCTTC. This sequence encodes CASSRDRFYGYTF.

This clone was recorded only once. CDR3 DNA: TGCGCCAGCAGCCAAGCCGACAGGGGAGTTGGAGCTTTCTTT. Translated, it gives CASSQADRGVGAFF. J is TRBJ1-1 and V is TRBV4-1; the match to TRBD1 covers 8 bases. The CDR3 length is 14 residues. Germline assignment: CDR1 MGHRA and CDR2 YSYEKL. V was clipped by 1 base and J by 10 bases; unmatched bases: 8.

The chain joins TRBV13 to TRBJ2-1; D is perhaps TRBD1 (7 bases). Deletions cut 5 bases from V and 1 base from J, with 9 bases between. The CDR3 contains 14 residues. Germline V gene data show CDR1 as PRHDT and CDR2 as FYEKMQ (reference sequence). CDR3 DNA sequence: TGTGCCAGCAGCCCAGGGGGGTCCTACAATGAGCAGTTCTTC. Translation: CASSPGGSYNEQFF.

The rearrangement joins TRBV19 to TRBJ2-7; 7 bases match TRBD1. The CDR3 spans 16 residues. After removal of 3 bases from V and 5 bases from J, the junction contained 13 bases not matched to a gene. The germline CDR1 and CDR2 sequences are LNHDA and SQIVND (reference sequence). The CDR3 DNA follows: TGTGCCAGTAGTATCGGCTGGGGACAGATTTTCGACGAGCAGTACTTC. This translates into CASSIGWGQIFDEQYF.

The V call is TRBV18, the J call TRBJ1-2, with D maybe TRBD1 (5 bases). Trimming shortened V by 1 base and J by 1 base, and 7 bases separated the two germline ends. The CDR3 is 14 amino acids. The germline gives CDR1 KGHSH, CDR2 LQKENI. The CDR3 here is CASSPQGYNYGYTF. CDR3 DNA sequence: TGTGCCAGCTCACCACAGGGGTATAACTATGGCTACACCTTC.

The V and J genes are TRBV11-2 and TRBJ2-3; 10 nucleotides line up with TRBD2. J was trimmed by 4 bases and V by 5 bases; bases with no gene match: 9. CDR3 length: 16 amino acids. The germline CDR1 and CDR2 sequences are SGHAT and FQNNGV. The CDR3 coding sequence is TGTGCCAGCAGCCGCAGCGGGGGGGCAGGAGCAGATACGCAGTATTTT. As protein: CASSRSGGAGADTQYF. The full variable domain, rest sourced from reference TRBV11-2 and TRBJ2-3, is EAGVAQSPRYKIIEKRQSVAFWCNPISGHATLYWYQQILGQGPKLLIQFQNNGVVDDSQLPKDRFSAERLKGVDSTLKIQPAKLEDSAVYLCASSRSGGAGADTQYFGPGTRLTVL.

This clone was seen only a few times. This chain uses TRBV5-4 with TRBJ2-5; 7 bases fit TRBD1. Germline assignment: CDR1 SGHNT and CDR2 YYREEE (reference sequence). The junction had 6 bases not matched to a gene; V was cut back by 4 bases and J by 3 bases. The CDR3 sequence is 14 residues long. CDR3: CASSLQGTEETQYF. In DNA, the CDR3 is TGTGCCAGCAGCCTCCAAGGGACAGAAGAGACCCAGTACTTC.

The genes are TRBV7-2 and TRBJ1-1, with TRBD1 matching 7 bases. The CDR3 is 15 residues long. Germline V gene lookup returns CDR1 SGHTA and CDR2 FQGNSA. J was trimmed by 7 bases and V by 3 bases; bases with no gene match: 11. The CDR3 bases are TGTGCCAGCAGCTTCCCTGCCGGACAGGACGATGAAGCTTTCTTT. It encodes CASSFPAGQDDEAFF.

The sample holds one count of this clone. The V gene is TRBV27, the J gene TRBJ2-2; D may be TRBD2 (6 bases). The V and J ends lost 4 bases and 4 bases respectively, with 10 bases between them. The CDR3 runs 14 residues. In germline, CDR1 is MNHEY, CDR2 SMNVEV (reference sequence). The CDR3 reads CASSWGLTTGELFF. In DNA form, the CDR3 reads TGTGCCAGCAGTTGGGGACTCACCACCGGGGAGCTGTTTTTT.

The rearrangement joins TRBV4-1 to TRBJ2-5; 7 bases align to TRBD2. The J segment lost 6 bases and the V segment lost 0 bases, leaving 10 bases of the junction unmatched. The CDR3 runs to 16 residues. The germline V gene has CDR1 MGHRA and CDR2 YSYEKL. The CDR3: CASSQELGGSRKTQYF. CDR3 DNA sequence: TGCGCCAGCAGCCAAGAACTGGGGGGGAGTCGGAAGACCCAGTACTTC.

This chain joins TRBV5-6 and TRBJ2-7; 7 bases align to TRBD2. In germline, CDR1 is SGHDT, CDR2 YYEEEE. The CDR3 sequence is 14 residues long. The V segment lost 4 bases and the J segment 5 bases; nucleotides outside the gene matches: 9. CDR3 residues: CASSAGVVLHEQYF. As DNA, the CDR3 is TGTGCCAGCAGCGCGGGAGTAGTCCTTCACGAGCAGTACTTC.

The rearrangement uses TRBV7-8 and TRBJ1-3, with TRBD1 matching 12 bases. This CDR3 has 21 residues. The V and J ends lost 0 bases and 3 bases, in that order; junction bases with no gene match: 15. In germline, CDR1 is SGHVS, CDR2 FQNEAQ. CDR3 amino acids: CASSLARFGVGQGAGGNTIYF. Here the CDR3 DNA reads TGTGCCAGCAGCTTAGCGCGGTTCGGGGTGGGACAGGGGGCTGGTGGAAACACCATATATTTT.

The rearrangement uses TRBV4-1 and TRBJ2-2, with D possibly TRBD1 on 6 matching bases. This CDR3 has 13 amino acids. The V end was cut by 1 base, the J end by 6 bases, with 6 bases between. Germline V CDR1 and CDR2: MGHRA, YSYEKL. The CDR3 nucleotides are TGCGCCAGCAGCCAAGCAGGGGCCGGGGAGCTGTTTTTT. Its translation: CASSQAGAGELFF.

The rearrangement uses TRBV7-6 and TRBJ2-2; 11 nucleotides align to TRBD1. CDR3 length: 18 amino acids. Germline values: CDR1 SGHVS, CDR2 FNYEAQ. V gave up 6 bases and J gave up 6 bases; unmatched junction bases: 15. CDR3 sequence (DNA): TGTGCCAGCAGGGATACCACCTACGGACAGGGGGCGTCCGGGGAGCTGTTTTTT. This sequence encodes CASRDTTYGQGASGELFF.

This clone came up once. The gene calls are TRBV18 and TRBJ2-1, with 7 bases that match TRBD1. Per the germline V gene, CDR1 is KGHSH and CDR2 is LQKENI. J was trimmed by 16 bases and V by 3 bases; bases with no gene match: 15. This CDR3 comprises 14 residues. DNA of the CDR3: TGTGCCAGCTCACCGCAACTCGACAGGGAGTTCGCATTCTTC. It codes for CASSPQLDREFAFF.

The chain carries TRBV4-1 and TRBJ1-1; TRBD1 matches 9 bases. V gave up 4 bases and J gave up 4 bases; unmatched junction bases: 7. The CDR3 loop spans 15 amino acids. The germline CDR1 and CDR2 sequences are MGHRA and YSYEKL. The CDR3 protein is CASSRSGQGATEAFF. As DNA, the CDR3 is TGCGCCAGCAGCCGATCGGGACAGGGAGCCACTGAAGCTTTCTTT.